These T cell receptor beta chains were read from a single sample in a study of cytomegalovirus exposure and HLA in healthy donors. Sequenced by immunoSEQ multiplex PCR; TCRdb stores in-frame clones only, minus some. This sample yields approximately 160,000 clones, of which 77% are seen a single time; roughly 2.8% belongs to the top ten. The sequenced material came from PBMCs. Source of these receptors: a woman aged 40 to 50 in good health and CMV-seropositive. CDR3s include the opening cysteine and the closing phenylalanine or tryptophan. Fields, in order: J gene, D gene, V gene, clone size, CDR3 protein, CDR3 DNA. The D gene is left open where the match is weak. Not every row has a clone size; where given, it reads once, few, many or a size class.

J gene: TRBJ2-1
D gene: TRBD2
V gene: TRBV7-9
clone size: few
CDR3 protein: CASSYGLAGNNEQFF
CDR3 DNA: TGTGCCAGCAGCTATGGACTAGCGGGCAACAATGAGCAGTTCTTC

J gene: TRBJ2-3
D gene: TRBD2
V gene: TRBV9
clone size: -
CDR3 protein: CASSVSGRTSTDTQYF
CDR3 DNA: TGTGCCAGCAGCGTAAGCGGGAGGACTAGCACAGATACGCAGTATTTT

J gene: TRBJ2-5
D gene: -
V gene: TRBV7-9
clone size: -
CDR3 protein: CASSRGINAETQYF
CDR3 DNA: TGTGCCAGCAGTAGGGGGATTAATGCGGAGACCCAGTACTTC

J gene: TRBJ1-2
D gene: -
V gene: TRBV19
clone size: once
CDR3 protein: CASSPKGPYGYTF
CDR3 DNA: TGTGCCAGTAGTCCAAAGGGGCCTTATGGCTACACCTTC

J gene: TRBJ2-7
D gene: TRBD2
V gene: TRBV11-2
clone size: -
CDR3 protein: CASSLELAGSSYEQYF
CDR3 DNA: TGTGCCAGCAGCTTAGAACTAGCGGGATCGTCCTACGAGCAGTACTTC

J gene: TRBJ2-5
D gene: -
V gene: TRBV19
clone size: -
CDR3 protein: CASNGGRTQETQYF
CDR3 DNA: TGTGCCAGTAATGGGGGCAGGACGCAAGAGACCCAGTACTTC

J gene: TRBJ1-1
D gene: TRBD1
V gene: TRBV5-1
clone size: -
CDR3 protein: CASSVRDRATEAFF
CDR3 DNA: TGCGCCAGCAGCGTCCGGGACAGGGCAACTGAAGCTTTCTTT

J gene: TRBJ1-2
D gene: -
V gene: TRBV21-1
clone size: -
CDR3 protein: CASSNRLGRPLDANYGYTF
CDR3 DNA: TGTGCCAGCAGCAATAGGTTAGGGAGACCACTCGACGCTAACTATGGCTACACCTTC

J gene: TRBJ2-7
D gene: TRBD2
V gene: TRBV28
clone size: -
CDR3 protein: CASSLPGTSGRTQYF
CDR3 DNA: TGTGCCAGCAGTTTACCGGGGACTAGCGGGAGAACGCAGTACTTC

J gene: TRBJ2-1
D gene: -
V gene: TRBV7-2
clone size: -
CDR3 protein: CASSPGTFSYNEQFF
CDR3 DNA: TGTGCCAGCAGCCCCGGGACTTTCTCCTACAATGAGCAGTTCTTC

J gene: TRBJ1-5
D gene: -
V gene: TRBV7-8
clone size: -
CDR3 protein: CASSLFADQPQHF
CDR3 DNA: TGTGCCAGCAGCTTATTTGCGGATCAGCCCCAGCATTTT

J gene: TRBJ2-7
D gene: TRBD2
V gene: TRBV27
clone size: -
CDR3 protein: CASSLVAGASYEQYF
CDR3 DNA: TGTGCCAGCAGTTTAGTAGCGGGGGCCTCCTACGAGCAGTACTTC

J gene: TRBJ1-4
D gene: TRBD1
V gene: TRBV18
clone size: -
CDR3 protein: CASSPPGTGNEKLFF
CDR3 DNA: TGTGCCAGCTCACCACCGGGGACAGGGAATGAAAAACTGTTTTTT

J gene: TRBJ1-6
D gene: -
V gene: TRBV4-1
clone size: once
CDR3 protein: CASSQDTPGRSPLHF
CDR3 DNA: TGCGCCAGCAGCCAAGATACACCGGGTCGATCCCCCCTCCACTTT

J gene: TRBJ2-1
D gene: -
V gene: TRBV7-2
clone size: once
CDR3 protein: CASSTSTSSHEQFF
CDR3 DNA: TGTGCCAGCAGCACCTCCACTAGCTCTCATGAGCAGTTCTTC